Many counts were recorded for the clone carrying this TCR beta chain. The antigen remains unidentified. The sample is drawn from a study of T cells after yellow fever vaccination. General study findings and limits: FACS-sorted repertoires might harbor abundant contaminating clonotypes from the bulk population. Although most clonotypes did not, a small share appeared in both CD4 and CD8 compartments.

Using its own MiXCR run on the 5' RACE reads, TCRdb lists one record per CDR3 protein. The table includes about 58,000 distinct CDR3 sequences, roughly 6.9% detected once. Germline V gene data show CDR1 as LGHNA and CDR2 as YSLEER. This CDR3 is 15 amino acids long. The trim removed 1 base at V and 7 bases at J, leaving 4 bases unmatched. V is TRBV4-3 and J is TRBJ1-6; 7 bases are shared with TRBD1. This sequence originates from a young man who received the YFV17D yellow fever vaccine. Sequenced material: CD8+ T cells sorted from PBMCs, taken on the day of the first yellow fever vaccination. CDR3 loop: CASSQAAGGNSPLHF. The CDR3 DNA reads TGCGCCAGCAGCCAAGCGGCAGGGGGAAATTCACCCCTCCACTTT.